Listed below are T cell receptor beta chains from one sample, sequenced in a study of blood T cell repertoires in COVID-19. Produced via immunoSEQ multiplex PCR; TCRdb's table is partial and in-frame only. The sample records about 220,000 clones, more than 65% being singletons. The sample was peripheral blood. These TCRs come from a man aged 50-60 years with active or convalescent COVID-19. The CDR3 runs from the conserved cysteine through the conserved F or W. The D gene is left open where the match is weak. Clone size appears in some rows only: once, few, many, or a class for an expanded clone.

J gene | D gene | V gene | clone size | CDR3 protein | CDR3 DNA
TRBJ2-5 | - | TRBV3-1/TRBV3-2 | - | CASSQGLSRGETQYF | TGTGCCAGCAGCCAAGGGCTTTCCAGAGGAGAGACCCAGTACTTC
TRBJ2-3 | - | TRBV5-1 | - | CASTSSSTDTQYF | TGCGCCAGCACCAGTTCCAGCACAGATACGCAGTATTTT
TRBJ1-5 | - | TRBV28 | once | CASSSHMRPNQPQHF | TGTGCCAGCAGTTCCCACATGCGGCCCAATCAGCCCCAGCATTTT
TRBJ1-1 | TRBD1 | TRBV7-9 | - | CASSSPGGGGTEAFF | TGTGCCAGCAGCTCCCCAGGGGGCGGTGGAACTGAAGCTTTCTTT
TRBJ1-3 | - | TRBV7-2 | - | CASSPQGSGNTIYF | TGTGCCAGCAGCCCGCAGGGTTCTGGAAACACCATATATTTT
TRBJ1-1 | - | TRBV5-1 | - | CASSLGAEMNTEAFF | TGCGCCAGCAGCTTGGGGGCAGAAATGAACACTGAAGCTTTCTTT
TRBJ2-5 | TRBD2 | TRBV2 | - | CASSVRPAGFVETQYF | TGTGCCAGCAGTGTACGTCCAGCGGGATTTGTCGAGACCCAGTACTTC
TRBJ1-1 | TRBD1 | TRBV3-1/TRBV3-2 | few | CASSLYRGTEAFF | TGTGCCAGCAGCCTATACAGGGGGACTGAAGCTTTCTTT
TRBJ2-1 | TRBD2 | TRBV2 | - | CASISGTWKFF | TGTGCCAGCATAAGCGGGACCTGGAAGTTCTTC
TRBJ2-3 | TRBD1 | TRBV2 | few | CASEDRALNPLIQQYF | TGTGCCAGCGAAGACAGGGCGCTAAATCCTCTGATTCAGCAGTATTTT
TRBJ2-6 | TRBD1 | TRBV5-1 | - | CASSRGQLNPGANVLTF | TGCGCCAGCAGCCGGGGACAGTTAAACCCTGGGGCCAACGTCCTGACTTTC
TRBJ1-6 | TRBD1 | TRBV28 | - | CASSLSQGAGSPLHF | TGTGCCAGCAGTTTATCGCAGGGGGCTGGATCACCCCTCCACTTT
TRBJ2-7 | TRBD2 | TRBV5-1 | - | CASSLGGTSGRLEQYF | TGCGCCAGCAGCTTGGGAGGGACTAGCGGGAGGCTCGAGCAGTACTTC
TRBJ1-1 | - | TRBV5-4 | once | CASRPVGRNTEAFF | TGTGCCAGCAGGCCGGTGGGGAGGAACACTGAAGCTTTCTTT
TRBJ2-2 | TRBD1 | TRBV7-2 | - | CASSLVGTEVTGELFF | TGTGCCAGCAGCTTAGTAGGGACAGAAGTCACCGGGGAGCTGTTTTTT
TRBJ1-4 | - | TRBV19 | - | CASRRGRAEEKLFF | TGTGCCAGTAGGCGGGGCAGGGCTGAGGAAAAACTGTTTTTT
TRBJ1-1 | - | TRBV7-2 | - | CASSLDGTGNTEAFF | TGTGCCAGCAGCTTGGACGGAACAGGGAACACTGAAGCTTTCTTT
TRBJ1-2 | TRBD1 | TRBV9 | - | CASSAPNRGQVGYTF | TGTGCCAGCAGCGCTCCTAACAGGGGGCAGGTTGGCTACACCTTC
TRBJ1-5 | TRBD1 | TRBV6-5 | few | CASSRDSNSNQPQHF | TGTGCCAGCAGTCGGGACAGTAATAGCAATCAGCCCCAGCATTTT
TRBJ2-6 | TRBD1 | TRBV5-1 | once | CASRQGAGANVLTF | TGCGCCAGCAGGCAGGGGGCTGGGGCCAACGTCCTGACTTTC
TRBJ1-6 | - | TRBV5-1 | - | CASSLAGRSPLHF | TGCGCCAGCAGCTTGGCTGGCAGATCACCCCTCCACTTT
TRBJ1-3 | - | TRBV6-5 | - | CASRPRSTGNTIYF | TGTGCCAGCAGACCCAGGTCGACCGGAAACACCATATATTTT
TRBJ2-2 | TRBD2 | TRBV5-4 | - | CASSSGTSGGDTGELFF | TGTGCCAGCAGTTCCGGGACTAGCGGGGGGGACACCGGGGAGCTGTTTTTT
TRBJ1-1 | - | TRBV4-1 | - | CASSQGGEDTEAFF | TGCGCCAGCAGCCAAGGAGGGGAGGACACTGAAGCTTTCTTT
TRBJ1-5 | TRBD1 | TRBV7-8 | - | CASSPLTGGNQPQHF | TGTGCCAGCAGCCCTCTGACAGGGGGCAATCAGCCCCAGCATTTT
TRBJ2-1 | TRBD1 | TRBV27 | - | CASRTGDGYNEQFF | TGTGCCAGCAGGACAGGGGATGGGTACAATGAGCAGTTCTTC
TRBJ2-1 | - | TRBV6-5 | - | CASSPFQPINNEQFF | TGTGCCAGCAGCCCCTTTCAACCTATCAACAATGAGCAGTTCTTC